The source of this T cell receptor (beta chain) is a study of cytotoxic CD8 clonotypes in ibrutinib-treated CLL. The wider study: A median around 12 months of treatment, range 6 to 36, preceded the collection of response samples. Study-wide findings and caveats: Age-matched healthy donor levels were exceeded by baseline clonality, which tracked circulating CD8+ T-cell counts.

The CDR3 runs 13 residues. The germline gives CDR1 SEHNR, CDR2 FQNEAQ (reference sequence). Trimming left V 1 base short and J 4 bases short, with 7 bases between. Produced via immunoSEQ multiplex PCR; TCRdb's table is partial and in-frame only. Of roughly 250,000 clones in the sample, roughly 70% are singletons; the top ten hold about 16%. For this clone: Its cognate antigen is unknown.

V gene TRBV7-9 combines with J gene TRBJ2-5; D unclear. The source was PBMCs, collected after 24 months of ibrutinib treatment. The source is a human donor with chronic lymphocytic leukemia. The CDR3 reads CASSLVGPETQYF. The CDR3 DNA is TGTGCCAGCAGCTTAGTTGGTCCAGAGACCCAGTACTTC.